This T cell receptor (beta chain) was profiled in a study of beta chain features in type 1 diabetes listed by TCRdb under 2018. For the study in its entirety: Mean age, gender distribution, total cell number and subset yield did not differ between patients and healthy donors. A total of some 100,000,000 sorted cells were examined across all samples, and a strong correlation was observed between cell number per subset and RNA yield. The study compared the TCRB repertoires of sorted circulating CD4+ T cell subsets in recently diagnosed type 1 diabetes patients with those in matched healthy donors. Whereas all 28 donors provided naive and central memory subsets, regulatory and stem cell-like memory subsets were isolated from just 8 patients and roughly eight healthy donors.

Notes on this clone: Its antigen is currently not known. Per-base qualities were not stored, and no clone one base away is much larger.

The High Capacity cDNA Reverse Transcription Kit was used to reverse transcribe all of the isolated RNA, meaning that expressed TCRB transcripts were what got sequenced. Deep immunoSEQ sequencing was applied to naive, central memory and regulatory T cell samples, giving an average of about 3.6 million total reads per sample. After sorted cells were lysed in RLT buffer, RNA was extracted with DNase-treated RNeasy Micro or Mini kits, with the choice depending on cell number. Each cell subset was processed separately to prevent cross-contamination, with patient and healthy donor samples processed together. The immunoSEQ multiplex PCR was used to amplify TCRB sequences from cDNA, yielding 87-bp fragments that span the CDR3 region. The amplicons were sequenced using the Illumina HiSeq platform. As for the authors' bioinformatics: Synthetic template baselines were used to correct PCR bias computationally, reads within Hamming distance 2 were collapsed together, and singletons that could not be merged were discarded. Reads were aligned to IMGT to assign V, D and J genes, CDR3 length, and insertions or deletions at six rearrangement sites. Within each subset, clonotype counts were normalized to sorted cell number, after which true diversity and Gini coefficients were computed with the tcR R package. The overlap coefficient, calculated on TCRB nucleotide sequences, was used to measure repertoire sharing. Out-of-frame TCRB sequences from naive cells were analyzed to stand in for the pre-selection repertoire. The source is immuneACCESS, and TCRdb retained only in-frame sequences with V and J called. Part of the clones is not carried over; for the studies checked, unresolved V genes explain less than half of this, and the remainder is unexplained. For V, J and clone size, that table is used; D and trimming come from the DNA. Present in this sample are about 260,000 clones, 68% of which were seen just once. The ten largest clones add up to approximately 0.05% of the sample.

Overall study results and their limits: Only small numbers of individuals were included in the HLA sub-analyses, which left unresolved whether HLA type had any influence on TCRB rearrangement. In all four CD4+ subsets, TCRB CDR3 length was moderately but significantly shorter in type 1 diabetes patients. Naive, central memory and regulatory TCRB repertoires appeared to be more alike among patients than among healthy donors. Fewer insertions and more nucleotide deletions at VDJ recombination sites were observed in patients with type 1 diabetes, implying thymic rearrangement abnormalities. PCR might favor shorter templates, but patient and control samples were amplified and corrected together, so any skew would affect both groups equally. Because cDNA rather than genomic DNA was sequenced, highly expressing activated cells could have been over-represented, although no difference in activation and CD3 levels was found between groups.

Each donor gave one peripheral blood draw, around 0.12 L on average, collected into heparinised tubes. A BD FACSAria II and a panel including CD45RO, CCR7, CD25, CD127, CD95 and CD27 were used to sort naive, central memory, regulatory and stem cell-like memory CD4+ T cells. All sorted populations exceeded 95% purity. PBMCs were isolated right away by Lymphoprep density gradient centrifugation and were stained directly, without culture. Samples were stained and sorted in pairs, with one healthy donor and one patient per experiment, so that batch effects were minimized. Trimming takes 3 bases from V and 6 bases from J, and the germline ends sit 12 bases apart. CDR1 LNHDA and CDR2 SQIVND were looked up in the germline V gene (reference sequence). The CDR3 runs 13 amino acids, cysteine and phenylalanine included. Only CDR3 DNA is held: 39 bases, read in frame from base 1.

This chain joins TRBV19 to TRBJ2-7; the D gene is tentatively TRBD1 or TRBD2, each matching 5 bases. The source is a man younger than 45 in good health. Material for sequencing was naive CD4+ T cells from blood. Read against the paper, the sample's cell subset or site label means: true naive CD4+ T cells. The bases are TGTGCCAGTAGTATCACCGTGAGGGGCGAGCAGTACTTC. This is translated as CASSITVRGEQYF.